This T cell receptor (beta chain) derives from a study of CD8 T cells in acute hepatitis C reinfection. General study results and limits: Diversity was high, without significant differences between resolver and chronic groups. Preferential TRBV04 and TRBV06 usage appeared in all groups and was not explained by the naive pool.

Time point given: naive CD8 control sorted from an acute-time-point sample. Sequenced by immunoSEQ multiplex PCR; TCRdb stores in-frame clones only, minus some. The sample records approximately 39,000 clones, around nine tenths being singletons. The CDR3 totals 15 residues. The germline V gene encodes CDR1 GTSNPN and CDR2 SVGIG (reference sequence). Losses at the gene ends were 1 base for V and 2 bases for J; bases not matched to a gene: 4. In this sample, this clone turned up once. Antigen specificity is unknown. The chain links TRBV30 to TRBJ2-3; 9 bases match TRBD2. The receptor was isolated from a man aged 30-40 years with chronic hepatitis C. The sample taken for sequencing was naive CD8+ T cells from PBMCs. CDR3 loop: CAWSALAGITDTQYF. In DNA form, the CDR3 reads TGTGCCTGGAGTGCGCTAGCGGGGATCACAGATACGCAGTATTTT.